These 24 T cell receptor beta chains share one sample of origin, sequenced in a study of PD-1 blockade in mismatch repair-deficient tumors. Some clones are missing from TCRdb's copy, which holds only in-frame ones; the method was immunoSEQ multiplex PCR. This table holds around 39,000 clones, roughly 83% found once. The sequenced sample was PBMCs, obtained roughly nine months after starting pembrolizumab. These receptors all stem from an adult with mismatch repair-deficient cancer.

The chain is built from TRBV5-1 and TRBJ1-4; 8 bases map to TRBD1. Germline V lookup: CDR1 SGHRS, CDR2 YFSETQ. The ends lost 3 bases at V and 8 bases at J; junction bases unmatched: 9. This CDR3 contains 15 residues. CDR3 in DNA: TGCGCCAGCAGCTCCCAGGGACAGGCAGAGGAAAAACTGTTTTTT. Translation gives CASSSQGQAEEKLFF. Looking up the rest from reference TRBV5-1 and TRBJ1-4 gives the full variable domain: KAGVTQTPRYLIKTRGQQVTLSCSPISGHRSVSWYQQTPGQGLQFLFEYFSETQRNKGNFPGRFSGRQFSNSRSEMNVSTLELGDSALYLCASSSQGQAEEKLFFGSGTQLSVL.

The CDR3 sequence is CASSPHRERSLFGYEQYF. In nucleotides, the CDR3 is TGTGCCAGCAGCCCTCACCGGGAAAGGTCGTTGTTCGGATACGAGCAGTACTTC. This chain connects TRBV9 to TRBJ2-7; possibly TRBD2 for D (5 bases). Trimming took off 4 bases at V and 4 bases at J, with 27 bases between the two ends. CDR3 length: 18 residues. Germline CDR1 reads SGDLS; CDR2 reads YYNGEE.

Here the CDR3 DNA reads TGTGCCTCCAGGGGACCGGCCCAGACGCAGCCCCAGCATTTT. Amino acids: CASRGPAQTQPQHF. The gene calls are TRBV27 and TRBJ1-5; TRBD1 might be the D (6 bases). The V end was cut by 11 bases, the J end by 7 bases, with 21 bases between. This CDR3 contains 14 residues. Looked up from germline, CDR1 is MNHEY and CDR2 is SMNVEV (reference sequence).

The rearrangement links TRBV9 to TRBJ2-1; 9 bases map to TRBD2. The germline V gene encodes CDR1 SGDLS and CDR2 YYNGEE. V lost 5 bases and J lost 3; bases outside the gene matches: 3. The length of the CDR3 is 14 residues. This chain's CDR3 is CASSASGNYNEQFF. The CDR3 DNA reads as TGTGCCAGCAGTGCTAGCGGGAACTACAATGAGCAGTTCTTC.

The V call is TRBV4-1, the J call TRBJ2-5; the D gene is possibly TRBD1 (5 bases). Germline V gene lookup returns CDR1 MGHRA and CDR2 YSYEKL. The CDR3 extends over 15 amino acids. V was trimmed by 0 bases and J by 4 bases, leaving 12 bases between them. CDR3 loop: CASSQEGASSETQYF. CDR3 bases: TGCGCCAGCAGCCAAGAAGGGGCGTCGTCAGAGACCCAGTACTTC.

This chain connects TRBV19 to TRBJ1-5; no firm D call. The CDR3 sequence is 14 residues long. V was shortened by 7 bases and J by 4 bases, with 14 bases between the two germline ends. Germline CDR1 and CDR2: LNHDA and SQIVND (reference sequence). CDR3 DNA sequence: TGTGCCAGTATTAATTTTGGGGAGAATCAGCCCCAGCATTTT. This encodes CASINFGENQPQHF.

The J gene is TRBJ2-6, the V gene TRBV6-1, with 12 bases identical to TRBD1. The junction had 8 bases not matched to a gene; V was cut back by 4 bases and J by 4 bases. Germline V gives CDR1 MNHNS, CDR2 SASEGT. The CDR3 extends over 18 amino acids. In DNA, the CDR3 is TGTGCCAGCAGTGGGGGGGACAGGGGGCGAATCGGGGCCAACGTCCTGACTTTC. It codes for CASSGGDRGRIGANVLTF.

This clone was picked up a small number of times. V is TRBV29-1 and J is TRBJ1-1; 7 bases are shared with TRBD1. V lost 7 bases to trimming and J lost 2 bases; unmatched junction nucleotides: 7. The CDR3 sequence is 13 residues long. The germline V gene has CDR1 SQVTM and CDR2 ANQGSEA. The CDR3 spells CSALGQTNTEAFF. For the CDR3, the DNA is TGCAGCGCATTGGGACAGACAAACACTGAAGCTTTCTTT.

The CDR3 nucleotides are TGTGCCAGCAGTTTACAGGGTGGTGGCTACACCTTC. Its protein is CASSLQGGGYTF. This chain links TRBV28 with TRBJ1-2; the D gene is possibly TRBD1 (5 bases). CDR3 length: 12 residues. Trimming cost V 2 bases and J 7 bases, with 8 bases left between them. Germline V gives CDR1 MDHEN, CDR2 SYDVKM.

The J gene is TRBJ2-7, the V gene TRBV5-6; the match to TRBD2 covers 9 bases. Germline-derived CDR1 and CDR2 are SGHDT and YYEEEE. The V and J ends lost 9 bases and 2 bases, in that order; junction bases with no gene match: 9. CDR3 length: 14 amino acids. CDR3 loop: CATSRREGTYEQYF. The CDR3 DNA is TGTGCCACATCACGGCGGGAGGGGACCTACGAGCAGTACTTC.

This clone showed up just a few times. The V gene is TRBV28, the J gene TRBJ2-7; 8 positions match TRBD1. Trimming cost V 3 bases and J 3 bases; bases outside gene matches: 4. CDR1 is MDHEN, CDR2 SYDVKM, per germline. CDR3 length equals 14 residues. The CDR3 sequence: CASSFTGGYYEQYF. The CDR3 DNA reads TGTGCCAGCAGTTTTACAGGGGGGTACTACGAGCAGTACTTC.

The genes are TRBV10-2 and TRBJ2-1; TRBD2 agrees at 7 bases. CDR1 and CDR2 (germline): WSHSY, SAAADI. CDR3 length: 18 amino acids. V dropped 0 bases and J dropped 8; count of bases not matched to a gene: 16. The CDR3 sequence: CASSESVSSGGRRDEQFF. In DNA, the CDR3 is TGCGCCAGCAGTGAGTCGGTTTCGTCTGGCGGGAGAAGGGATGAGCAGTTCTTC.

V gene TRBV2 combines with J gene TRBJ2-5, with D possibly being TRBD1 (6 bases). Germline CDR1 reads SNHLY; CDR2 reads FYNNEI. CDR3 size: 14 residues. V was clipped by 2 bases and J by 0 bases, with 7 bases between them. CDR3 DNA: TGTGCCAGCAGTGAAAACAGGGACCAAGAGACCCAGTACTTC. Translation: CASSENRDQETQYF.

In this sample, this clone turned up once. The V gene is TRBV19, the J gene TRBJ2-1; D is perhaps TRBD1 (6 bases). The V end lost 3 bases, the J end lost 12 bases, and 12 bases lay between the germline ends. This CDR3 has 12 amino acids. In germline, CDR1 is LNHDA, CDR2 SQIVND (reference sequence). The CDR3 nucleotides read TGTGCCAGTAGTATGTGGGGGCGGTTGCAGTTCTTC. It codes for CASSMWGRLQFF.

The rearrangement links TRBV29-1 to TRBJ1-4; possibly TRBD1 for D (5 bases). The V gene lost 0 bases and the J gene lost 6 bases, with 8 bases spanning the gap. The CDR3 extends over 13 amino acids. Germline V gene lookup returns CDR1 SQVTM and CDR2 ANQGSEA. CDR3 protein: CSVEEGADEKLFF. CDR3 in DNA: TGCAGCGTTGAAGAAGGGGCGGATGAAAAACTGTTTTTT.

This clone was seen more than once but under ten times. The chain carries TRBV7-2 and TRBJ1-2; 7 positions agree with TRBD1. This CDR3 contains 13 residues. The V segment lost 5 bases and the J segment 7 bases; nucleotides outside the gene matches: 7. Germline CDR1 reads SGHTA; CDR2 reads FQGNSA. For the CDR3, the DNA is TGTGCCAGCAGCGGCCGGACAGGAGGTGGCTACACCTTC. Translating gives CASSGRTGGGYTF.

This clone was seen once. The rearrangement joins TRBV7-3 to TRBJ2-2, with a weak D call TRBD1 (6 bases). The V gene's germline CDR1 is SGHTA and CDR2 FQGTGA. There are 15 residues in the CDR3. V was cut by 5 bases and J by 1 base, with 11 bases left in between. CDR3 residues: CASSEQGVNTGELFF. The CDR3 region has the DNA TGTGCCAGCAGCGAACAGGGAGTGAACACCGGGGAGCTGTTTTTT.

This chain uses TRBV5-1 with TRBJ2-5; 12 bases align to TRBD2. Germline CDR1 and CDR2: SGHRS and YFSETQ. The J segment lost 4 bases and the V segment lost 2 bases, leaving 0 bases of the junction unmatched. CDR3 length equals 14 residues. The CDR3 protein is CASSLLAGGETQYF. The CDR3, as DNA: TGCGCCAGCAGCTTACTAGCGGGAGGAGAGACCCAGTACTTC.

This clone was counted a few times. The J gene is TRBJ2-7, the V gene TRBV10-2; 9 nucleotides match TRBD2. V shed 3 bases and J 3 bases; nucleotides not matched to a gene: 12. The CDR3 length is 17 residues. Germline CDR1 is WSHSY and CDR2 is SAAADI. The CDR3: CASSEGTSMRAGYEQYF. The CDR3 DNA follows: TGCGCCAGCAGTGAAGGGACTAGCATGAGGGCGGGCTACGAGCAGTACTTC.

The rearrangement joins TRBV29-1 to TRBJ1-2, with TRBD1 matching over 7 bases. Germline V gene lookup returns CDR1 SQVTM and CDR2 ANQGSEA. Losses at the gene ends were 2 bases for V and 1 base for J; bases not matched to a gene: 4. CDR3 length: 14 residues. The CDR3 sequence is CSVETGADNYGYTF. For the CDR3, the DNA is TGCAGCGTTGAAACAGGGGCTGATAACTATGGCTACACCTTC.

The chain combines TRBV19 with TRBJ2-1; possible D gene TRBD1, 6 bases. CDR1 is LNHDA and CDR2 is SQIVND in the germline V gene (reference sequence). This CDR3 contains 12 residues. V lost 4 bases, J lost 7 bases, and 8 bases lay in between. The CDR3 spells CASSNTGNEQFF. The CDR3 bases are TGTGCCAGTAGTAATACAGGGAATGAGCAGTTCTTC.

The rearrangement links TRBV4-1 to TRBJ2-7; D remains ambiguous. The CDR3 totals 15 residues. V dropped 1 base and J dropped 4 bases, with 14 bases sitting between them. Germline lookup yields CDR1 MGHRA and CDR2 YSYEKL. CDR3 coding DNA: TGCGCCAGCAGCCAAGCCCCAAGCGCGATTTACGAGCAGTACTTC. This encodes CASSQAPSAIYEQYF.

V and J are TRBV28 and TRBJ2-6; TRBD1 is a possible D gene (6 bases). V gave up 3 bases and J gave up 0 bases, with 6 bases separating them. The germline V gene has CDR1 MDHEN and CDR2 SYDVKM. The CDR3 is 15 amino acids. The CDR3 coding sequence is TGTGCCAGCAGTTTCAGGGGCTCTGGGGCCAACGTCCTGACTTTC. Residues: CASSFRGSGANVLTF.

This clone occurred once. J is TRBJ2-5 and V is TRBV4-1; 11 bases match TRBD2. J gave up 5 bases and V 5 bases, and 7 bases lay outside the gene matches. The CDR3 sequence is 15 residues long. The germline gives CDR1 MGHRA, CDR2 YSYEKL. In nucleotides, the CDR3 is TGCGCCAGCAGCTCACTAGCGGGAGAACCCGAGACCCAGTACTTC. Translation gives CASSSLAGEPETQYF.